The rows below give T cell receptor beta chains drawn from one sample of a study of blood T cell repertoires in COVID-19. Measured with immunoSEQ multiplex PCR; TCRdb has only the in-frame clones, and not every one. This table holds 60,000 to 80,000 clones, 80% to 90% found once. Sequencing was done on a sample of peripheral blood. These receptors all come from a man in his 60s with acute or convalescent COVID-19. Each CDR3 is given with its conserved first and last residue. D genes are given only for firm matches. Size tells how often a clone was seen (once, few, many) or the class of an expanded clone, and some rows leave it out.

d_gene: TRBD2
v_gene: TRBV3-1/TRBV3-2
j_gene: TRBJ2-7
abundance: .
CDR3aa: CASSQAPGLAGVPGYF
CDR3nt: TGTGCCAGCAGCCAAGCCCCAGGCCTAGCGGGGGTTCCGGGGTACTTC

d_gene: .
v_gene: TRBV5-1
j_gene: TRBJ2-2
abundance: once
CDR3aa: CASSAYSGSPNTGELFF
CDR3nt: TGCGCCAGCAGCGCCTATAGCGGCTCCCCGAACACCGGGGAGCTGTTTTTT

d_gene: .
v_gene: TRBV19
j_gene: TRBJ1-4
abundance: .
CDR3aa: CASSATATNEKLFF
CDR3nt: TGTGCCAGTAGTGCGACAGCAACTAATGAAAAACTGTTTTTT

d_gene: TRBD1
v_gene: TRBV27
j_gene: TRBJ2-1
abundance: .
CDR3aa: CASSVDRGFYNEQFF
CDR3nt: TGTGCCAGCAGCGTCGACAGGGGGTTTTACAATGAGCAGTTCTTC

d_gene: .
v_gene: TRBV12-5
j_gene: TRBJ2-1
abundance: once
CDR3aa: CASGHSYNEQFF
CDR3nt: TGTGCTAGTGGCCACTCCTACAATGAGCAGTTCTTC

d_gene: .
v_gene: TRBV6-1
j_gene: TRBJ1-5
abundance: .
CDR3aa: CASSEDGGYSNQPQHF
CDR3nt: TGTGCCAGCAGTGAAGATGGCGGTTATAGCAATCAGCCCCAGCATTTT

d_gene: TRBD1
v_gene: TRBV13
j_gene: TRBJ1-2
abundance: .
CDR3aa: CASSQGTGFSYGYTF
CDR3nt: TGTGCCAGCAGCCAAGGGACAGGTTTCAGCTATGGCTACACCTTC

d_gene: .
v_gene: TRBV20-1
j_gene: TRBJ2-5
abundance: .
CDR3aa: CSARGQETQYF
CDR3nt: TGCAGTGCTCGCGGGCAAGAGACCCAGTACTTC

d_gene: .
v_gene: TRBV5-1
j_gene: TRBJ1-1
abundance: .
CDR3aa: CASMQAWNTEAFF
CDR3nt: TGCGCCAGCATGCAGGCGTGGAACACTGAAGCTTTCTTT

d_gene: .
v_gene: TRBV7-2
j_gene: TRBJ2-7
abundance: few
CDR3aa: CASSSRFSYEQYF
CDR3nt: TGTGCCAGCAGCTCCCGGTTCTCCTACGAGCAGTACTTC

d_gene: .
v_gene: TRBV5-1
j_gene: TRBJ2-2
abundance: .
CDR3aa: CASSFQGTNTGELFF
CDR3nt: TGCGCCAGCAGCTTTCAGGGCACGAACACCGGGGAGCTGTTTTTT

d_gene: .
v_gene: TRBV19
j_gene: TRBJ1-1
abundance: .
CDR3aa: CASSLERGNTEAFF
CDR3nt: TGTGCCAGTAGCCTTGAACGGGGGAACACTGAAGCTTTCTTT

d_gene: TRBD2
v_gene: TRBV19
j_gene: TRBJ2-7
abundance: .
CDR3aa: CASSPIAGEGFREQYF
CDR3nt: TGTGCCAGTAGTCCCATAGCGGGAGAAGGCTTTCGCGAGCAGTACTTC

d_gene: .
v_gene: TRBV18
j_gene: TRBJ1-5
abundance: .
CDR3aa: CASSPSAGANNQPQHF
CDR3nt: TGTGCCAGCTCACCCTCCGCAGGGGCTAACAATCAGCCCCAGCATTTT

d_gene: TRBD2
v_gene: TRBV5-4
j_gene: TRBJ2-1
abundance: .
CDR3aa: CASSEGLLTYNEQFF
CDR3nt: TGTGCCAGCAGTGAGGGACTACTGACCTACAATGAGCAGTTCTTC

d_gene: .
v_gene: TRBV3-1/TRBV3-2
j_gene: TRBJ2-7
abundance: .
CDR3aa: CASSKSGDSNYEQYF
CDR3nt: TGTGCCAGCAGCAAATCGGGGGACAGCAACTACGAGCAGTACTTC

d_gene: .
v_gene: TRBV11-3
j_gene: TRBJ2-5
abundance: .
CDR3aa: CASSLLRGRGETQYF
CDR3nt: TGTGCCAGCAGCTTATTAAGGGGGCGGGGAGAGACCCAGTACTTC

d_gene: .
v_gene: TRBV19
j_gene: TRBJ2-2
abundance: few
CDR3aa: CASSFGPGQGTNTGELFF
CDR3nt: TGTGCCAGTAGTTTCGGACCGGGACAAGGGACGAACACCGGGGAGCTGTTTTTT

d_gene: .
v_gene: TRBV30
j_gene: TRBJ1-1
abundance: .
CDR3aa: CAWSVSRGTEAFF
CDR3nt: TGTGCCTGGAGTGTGAGTAGGGGCACTGAAGCTTTCTTT

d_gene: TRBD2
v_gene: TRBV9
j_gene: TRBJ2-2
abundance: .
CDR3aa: CASNAGGSGAVGTGELFF
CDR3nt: TGTGCCAGCAACGCCGGTGGTAGCGGGGCCGTAGGCACCGGGGAGCTGTTTTTT

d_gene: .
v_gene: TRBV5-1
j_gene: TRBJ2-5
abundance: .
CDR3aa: CASSLGQLLQETQYF
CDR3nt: TGCGCCAGCAGCTTGGGACAGTTGCTTCAAGAGACCCAGTACTTC

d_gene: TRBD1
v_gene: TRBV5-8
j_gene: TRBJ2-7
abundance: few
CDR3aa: CASSPRQGAYEQYF
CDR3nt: TGTGCCAGCAGTCCCCGACAGGGGGCCTACGAGCAGTACTTC

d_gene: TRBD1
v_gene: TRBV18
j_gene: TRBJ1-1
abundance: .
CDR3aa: CASSPLQGGNTEAFF
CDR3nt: TGTGCCAGCTCACCTCTACAGGGGGGGAACACTGAAGCTTTCTTT

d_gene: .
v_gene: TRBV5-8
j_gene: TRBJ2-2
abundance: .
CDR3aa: CASSHIAPGELFF
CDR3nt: TGTGCCAGCAGCCACATAGCGCCCGGGGAGCTGTTTTTT

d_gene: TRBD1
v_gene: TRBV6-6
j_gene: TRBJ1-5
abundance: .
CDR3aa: CASNRGQGYQPQHF
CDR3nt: TGTGCCAGCAACAGGGGACAGGGATATCAGCCCCAGCATTTT

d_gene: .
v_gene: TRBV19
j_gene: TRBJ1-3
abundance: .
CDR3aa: CASSTGVAGNTIYF
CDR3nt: TGTGCCAGTAGTACAGGGGTGGCCGGAAACACCATATATTTT

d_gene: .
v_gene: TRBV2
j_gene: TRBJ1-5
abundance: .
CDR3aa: CASTPGAGSNQPQHF
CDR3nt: TGTGCCAGCACCCCTGGGGCAGGGAGCAATCAGCCCCAGCATTTT

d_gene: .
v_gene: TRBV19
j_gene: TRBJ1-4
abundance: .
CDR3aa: CASSMGKTNEKLFF
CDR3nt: TGTGCCAGTAGTATGGGCAAAACTAATGAAAAACTGTTTTTT

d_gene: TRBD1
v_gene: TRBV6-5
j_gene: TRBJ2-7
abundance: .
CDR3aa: CASSRQGATGYEQYF
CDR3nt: TGTGCCAGCAGCAGACAGGGGGCGACCGGCTACGAGCAGTACTTC

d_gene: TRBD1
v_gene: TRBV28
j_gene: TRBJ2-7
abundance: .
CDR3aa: CASSPGQGYEQYF
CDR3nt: TGTGCCAGCAGTCCTGGACAGGGTTACGAGCAGTACTTC

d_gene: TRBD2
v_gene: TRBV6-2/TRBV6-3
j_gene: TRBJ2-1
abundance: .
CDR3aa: CASRPSGSYNEQFF
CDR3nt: TGTGCCAGCAGACCTAGCGGGAGTTACAATGAGCAGTTCTTC

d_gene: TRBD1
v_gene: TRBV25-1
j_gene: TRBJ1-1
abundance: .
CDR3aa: CASSAGTVEKAFF
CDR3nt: TGTGCCAGCAGCGCCGGGACAGTAGAAAAAGCTTTCTTT

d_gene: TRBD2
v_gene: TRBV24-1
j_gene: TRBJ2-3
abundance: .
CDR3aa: CATSDLISGSGADTQYF
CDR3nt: TGTGCCACCAGTGATTTGATCAGCGGGAGCGGCGCAGATACGCAGTATTTT

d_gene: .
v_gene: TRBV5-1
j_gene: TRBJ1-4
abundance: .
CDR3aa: CASSLAGEKLFF
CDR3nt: TGCGCCAGCAGCTTGGCCGGTGAAAAACTGTTTTTT

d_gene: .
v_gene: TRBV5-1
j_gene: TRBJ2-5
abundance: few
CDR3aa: CASSLGPAQGNQETQYF
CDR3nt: TGCGCCAGCAGCTTGGGACCCGCGCAGGGGAACCAAGAGACCCAGTACTTC

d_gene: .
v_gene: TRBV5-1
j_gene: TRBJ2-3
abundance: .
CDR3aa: CASSLAGGIGTDTQYF
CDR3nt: TGCGCCAGCAGCTTGGCGGGGGGCATCGGCACAGATACGCAGTATTTT

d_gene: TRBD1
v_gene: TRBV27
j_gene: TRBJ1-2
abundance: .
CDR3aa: CASSIRTGGAFGYTF
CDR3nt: TGTGCCAGCAGTATAAGGACAGGGGGCGCATTCGGCTACACCTTC

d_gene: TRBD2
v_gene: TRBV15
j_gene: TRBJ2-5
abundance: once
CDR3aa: CATSSVTSEAETQYF
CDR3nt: TGTGCCACCAGCTCAGTGACTAGCGAAGCAGAGACCCAGTACTTC

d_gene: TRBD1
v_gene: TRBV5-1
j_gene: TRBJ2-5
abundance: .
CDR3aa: CASSQGQGAETQYF
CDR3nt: TGCGCCAGCAGCCAGGGACAGGGGGCAGAGACCCAGTACTTC

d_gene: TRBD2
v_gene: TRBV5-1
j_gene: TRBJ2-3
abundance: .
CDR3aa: CASSFQRGGTDTQYF
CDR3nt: TGCGCCAGCAGCTTTCAGCGGGGGGGCACAGATACGCAGTATTTT

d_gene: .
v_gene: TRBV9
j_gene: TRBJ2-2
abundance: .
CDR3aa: CASSPAAPGTGELFF
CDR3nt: TGTGCCAGCAGTCCCGCCGCCCCAGGCACCGGGGAGCTGTTTTTT

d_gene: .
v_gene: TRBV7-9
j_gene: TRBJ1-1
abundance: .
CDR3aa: CASSLVSLATEAFF
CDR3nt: TGTGCCAGCAGCTTAGTAAGTTTGGCCACTGAAGCTTTCTTT

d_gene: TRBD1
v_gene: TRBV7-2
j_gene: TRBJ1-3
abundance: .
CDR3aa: CASSQTGVVTGNTIYF
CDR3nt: TGTGCCAGCAGCCAGACAGGGGTAGTTACTGGAAACACCATATATTTT

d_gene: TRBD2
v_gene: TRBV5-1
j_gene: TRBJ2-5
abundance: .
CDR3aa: CASSFDGRGQETQYF
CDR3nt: TGCGCCAGCAGCTTCGACGGGAGGGGGCAAGAGACCCAGTACTTC

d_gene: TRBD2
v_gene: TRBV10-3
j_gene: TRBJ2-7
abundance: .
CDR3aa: CAISAASGGTYEQYF
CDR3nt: TGTGCCATCAGTGCTGCAAGCGGGGGGACCTACGAGCAGTACTTC

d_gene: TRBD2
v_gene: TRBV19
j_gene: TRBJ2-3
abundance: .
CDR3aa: CASSTTSRSDTQYF
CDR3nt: TGTGCCAGTAGTACGACTAGCAGGTCAGATACGCAGTATTTT

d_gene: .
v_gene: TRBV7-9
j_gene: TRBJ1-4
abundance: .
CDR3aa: CAIQRDNEKLFF
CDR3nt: TGTGCCATCCAACGGGATAATGAAAAACTGTTTTTT

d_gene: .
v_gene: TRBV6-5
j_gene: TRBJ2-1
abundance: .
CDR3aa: CASSQGVSSYNEQFF
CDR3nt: TGTGCCAGCAGCCAAGGGGTAAGCTCCTACAATGAGCAGTTCTTC

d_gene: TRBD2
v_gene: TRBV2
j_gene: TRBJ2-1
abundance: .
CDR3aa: CAIKGREEGLEQFF
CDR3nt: TGTGCCATCAAAGGGCGGGAGGAGGGTCTTGAGCAGTTCTTC

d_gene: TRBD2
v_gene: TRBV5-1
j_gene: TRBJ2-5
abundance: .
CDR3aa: CASSLAETSGSRETQYF
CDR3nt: TGCGCCAGCAGCTTGGCCGAGACTAGCGGGAGTCGGGAGACCCAGTACTTC

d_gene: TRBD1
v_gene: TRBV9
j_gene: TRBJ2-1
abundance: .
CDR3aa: CASSALGTGTGDEQFF
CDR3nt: TGTGCCAGCAGCGCCCTCGGGACAGGGACTGGGGATGAGCAGTTCTTC

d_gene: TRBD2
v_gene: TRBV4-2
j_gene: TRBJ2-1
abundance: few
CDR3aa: CASSQETGLARYNEQFF
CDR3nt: TGTGCCAGCAGCCAAGAGACGGGACTAGCGAGGTACAATGAGCAGTTCTTC

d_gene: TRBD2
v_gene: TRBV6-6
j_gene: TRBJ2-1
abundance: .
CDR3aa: CASIRSGGASPINEQFF
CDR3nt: TGTGCCAGCATTCGTAGCGGGGGGGCCTCACCTATCAATGAGCAGTTCTTC

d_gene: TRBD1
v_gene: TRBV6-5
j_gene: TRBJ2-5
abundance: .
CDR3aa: CASSSSRDSQETQYF
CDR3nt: TGTGCCAGCAGTTCTTCCCGGGACAGCCAAGAGACCCAGTACTTC

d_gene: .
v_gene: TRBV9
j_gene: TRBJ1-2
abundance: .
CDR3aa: CASSVGRGTNYGYTF
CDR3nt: TGTGCCAGCAGCGTAGGAAGGGGAACGAACTATGGCTACACCTTC